This entry lists 31 T cell receptor beta chains sequenced from one sample in a study of blood T cell repertoires in COVID-19. Libraries were prepared by immunoSEQ multiplex PCR; TCRdb keeps only in-frame clonotypes and omits some of them. The sample carries about 200,000 clones, roughly 80% recorded once. The sample comprised peripheral blood. Receptor source: an elderly woman with acute or convalescent COVID-19.

The rearrangement joins TRBV24-1 to TRBJ2-3; 7 bases match TRBD1. J gave up 2 bases and V 4 bases, and 5 bases lay outside the gene matches. Germline values: CDR1 KGHDR, CDR2 SFDVKD. CDR3 size: 15 residues. The CDR3 loop is CATSDSGQITDTQYF. The CDR3 DNA sequence: TGTGCCACCAGTGACTCGGGACAGATCACAGATACGCAGTATTTT.

The gene calls are TRBV3-1 (or the pseudogene TRBV3-2) and TRBJ1-2; D is possibly TRBD1 (6 bases). This CDR3 spans 14 amino acids. With 1 base removed from V and 8 bases from J, the gap between germline ends came to 14 bases. The V gene's germline CDR1 is LGHDT and CDR2 YNNKEL (reference sequence). CDR3 coding DNA: TGTGCCAGCAGCCAAGTACGCGGACAGTACGGCTACACCTTC. Its translation: CASSQVRGQYGYTF.

The chain joins TRBV30 to TRBJ2-3, with 8 bases identical to TRBD1. The junction had 6 bases not matched to a gene; V was cut back by 8 bases and J by 2 bases. Germline V lookup: CDR1 GTSNPN, CDR2 SVGIG (reference sequence). This CDR3 contains 13 residues. In nucleotides, the CDR3 is TGTGCCGGCCAGGGGGCGCCCACAGATACGCAGTATTTT. Protein sequence: CAGQGAPTDTQYF.

J is TRBJ1-3 and V is TRBV2; 8 positions match TRBD1. This CDR3 has 15 residues. The germline gives CDR1 SNHLY, CDR2 FYNNEI. V lost 6 bases and J lost 0; bases outside the gene matches: 4. CDR3 sequence (DNA): TGTGCCAGCAGGGGACAGGTTTTCTCTGGAAACACCATATATTTT. Its protein is CASRGQVFSGNTIYF.

The chain uses TRBV5-4 and TRBJ2-7, with 11 bases identical to TRBD2. Unmatched junction bases numbered 6, after V lost 4 bases and J lost 0 bases. This CDR3 spans 16 amino acids. Germline assignment: CDR1 SGHNT and CDR2 YYREEE (reference sequence). In DNA, the CDR3 is TGTGCCAGCAGCGCAGGACTAGCGGGTGTCTCCTACGAGCAGTACTTC. Protein product: CASSAGLAGVSYEQYF.

The genes are TRBV27 and TRBJ2-1; 9 bases match TRBD1. Germline loops: CDR1 MNHEY, CDR2 SMNVEV (reference sequence). This CDR3 comprises 14 residues. The trim removed 8 bases at V and 4 bases at J, leaving 6 bases unmatched. Here the CDR3 reads CASVGQGVYNEQFF. CDR3 DNA: TGTGCCAGCGTGGGACAGGGAGTTTACAATGAGCAGTTCTTC.

Note on this clone: The same CDR3 is also encoded by other DNA sequences in this sample. The V and J genes are TRBV7-2 and TRBJ2-3; D might be TRBD1 (6 bases). The ends were cut back, 1 base at V and 1 base at J, with 6 bases in the middle. The CDR3 runs 14 residues. Germline CDR1 and CDR2: SGHTA and FQGNSA. The CDR3 sequence: CASSLDRGTDTQYF. The CDR3, as DNA: TGTGCCAGCAGCTTAGACAGGGGCACAGATACGCAGTATTTT.

This clone was counted a single time. This chain connects TRBV19 to TRBJ2-7; 9 bases map to TRBD1. V was clipped by 5 bases and J by 5 bases; unmatched bases: 10. CDR1 is LNHDA, CDR2 SQIVND, per germline (reference sequence). CDR3 length equals 15 residues. The CDR3 region is CASSPGTGRQDEQYF. The CDR3 DNA reads TGTGCCAGTAGTCCGGGGACAGGGCGTCAGGACGAGCAGTACTTC. The full variable domain, rest sourced from reference TRBV19 and TRBJ2-7, is DGGITQSPKYLFRKEGQNVTLSCEQNLNHDAMYWYRQDPGQGLRLIYYSQIVNDFQKGDIAEGYSVSREKKESFPLTVTSAQKNPTAFYLCASSPGTGRQDEQYFGPGTRLTVT.

The genes are TRBV4-1 and TRBJ1-1; 8 positions match TRBD1. The CDR3 runs to 18 residues. The germline CDR1 and CDR2 sequences are MGHRA and YSYEKL. The J segment lost 0 bases and the V segment lost 1 base, leaving 10 bases of the junction unmatched. For the CDR3, the DNA is TGCGCCAGCAGCCAAGGCGGACAGGGAGGGTTTGTGAACACTGAAGCTTTCTTT. Translated: CASSQGGQGGFVNTEAFF.

V is TRBV5-1 and J is TRBJ2-1; 8 nucleotides line up with TRBD1. Germline CDR1 SGHRS, CDR2 YFSETQ. V was clipped by 0 bases and J by 4 bases; unmatched bases: 3. The CDR3 has 15 residues. CDR3: CASSLGQGIYNEQFF. Here the CDR3 DNA reads TGCGCCAGCAGCTTGGGACAGGGGATTTACAATGAGCAGTTCTTC.

This clone was seen more than once but under ten times. The chain is built from TRBV5-4 and TRBJ1-2; 10 bases are shared with TRBD1. The CDR3 spans 15 residues. Germline CDR1 is SGHNT and CDR2 is YYREEE (reference sequence). With 4 bases clipped from V and 4 bases from J, the junction kept 7 bases outside the gene matches. CDR3: CASSLDRGRLYGYTF. CDR3 bases: TGTGCCAGCAGCCTTGACAGGGGGCGCCTCTATGGCTACACCTTC.

The chain uses TRBV7-2 and TRBJ1-3, with no clear D. Looked up from germline, CDR1 is SGHTA and CDR2 is FQGNSA. V lost 5 bases to trimming and J lost 1 base, with 9 bases between them. The CDR3 length is 14 residues. CDR3 DNA: TGTGCCAGCAGCAAGCTTCTATCTGGAAACACCATATATTTT. Protein: CASSKLLSGNTIYF.

The chain joins TRBV7-9 to TRBJ1-3; D is unresolved. V lost 2 bases to trimming and J lost 2 bases, with 19 bases between them. Germline CDR1 and CDR2: SEHNR and FQNEAQ (reference sequence). CDR3 length: 18 amino acids. CDR3 DNA: TGTGCCAGCAGCTTAACTAGAATAGAGGGAGCGGCTGGAAACACCATATATTTT. Its protein is CASSLTRIEGAAGNTIYF.

The rearrangement uses TRBV18 and TRBJ1-1, with a possible D match to TRBD1 (5 bases). V lost 2 bases and J 4 bases, leaving 14 bases between the germline ends. The length of the CDR3 is 15 residues. The germline V gene encodes CDR1 KGHSH and CDR2 LQKENI. CDR3 residues: CASSPAGVDSTEAFF. In DNA form, the CDR3 reads TGTGCCAGCTCACCAGCGGGGGTTGATTCCACTGAAGCTTTCTTT.

CDR3 bases: TGTGCCACCAGCAGAGAACCAGGGGGCCAGGGCTACACCTTC. It translates to CATSREPGGQGYTF. The rearrangement links TRBV15 to TRBJ1-2; the match to TRBD1 covers 8 bases. CDR1 and CDR2 (germline): LNHNV, YYDKDF (reference sequence). Trimming at V came to 0 bases and at J to 8 bases, leaving 5 bases not matched to a gene. The CDR3 is made up of 14 amino acids.

CDR3 residues: CASSFDRGLYEQYF. The CDR3 bases are TGTGCCAGCAGCTTCGACAGGGGACTCTACGAGCAGTACTTC. This rearrangement joins TRBV11-2 to TRBJ2-7, with 8 bases matching TRBD1. Germline loops: CDR1 SGHAT, CDR2 FQNNGV. After removal of 3 bases from V and 3 bases from J, the junction contained 4 bases not matched to a gene. The CDR3 runs 14 residues. The variable domain in full, with the rest retrieved from reference TRBV11-2 and TRBJ2-7, is EAGVAQSPRYKIIEKRQSVAFWCNPISGHATLYWYQQILGQGPKLLIQFQNNGVVDDSQLPKDRFSAERLKGVDSTLKIQPAKLEDSAVYLCASSFDRGLYEQYFGPGTRLTVT.

The V gene is TRBV4-1, the J gene TRBJ1-4; D is undetermined. This CDR3 contains 15 residues. V was pared by 3 bases and J by 1 base, with 9 bases between. CDR1 is MGHRA and CDR2 is YSYEKL in the germline V gene. CDR3 nucleotide sequence: TGCGCCAGCAGCCACCCCGCTAGAACTAATGAAAAACTGTTTTTT. This encodes CASSHPARTNEKLFF.

The chain couples TRBV6-5 to TRBJ2-3, with 8 bases aligning to TRBD1. CDR3 length equals 15 residues. V shed 5 bases and J 4 bases; nucleotides not matched to a gene: 8. CDR1 and CDR2 from the germline V gene are MNHEY and SVGAGI. The CDR3 bases are TGTGCCAGCAGTAAGGACAGGGCCCCCCCAGATACGCAGTATTTT. This gives the protein CASSKDRAPPDTQYF.

The rearrangement links TRBV6-6 to TRBJ2-1; 11 nucleotides match TRBD2. V gave up 4 bases and J gave up 3 bases; unmatched junction bases: 5. The CDR3 has 16 amino acids. Germline lookup yields CDR1 MNHNY and CDR2 SVGAGI (reference sequence). In DNA form, the CDR3 reads TGTGCCAGCAGTTTTAGCGGGGGGGCCTTCTACAATGAGCAGTTCTTC. Translated, it gives CASSFSGGAFYNEQFF.

The V gene is TRBV6-5, the J gene TRBJ1-1; TRBD1 matches at 7 bases. Germline V lookup: CDR1 MNHEY, CDR2 SVGAGI. CDR3 size: 13 residues. Losses at the gene ends were 6 bases for V and 1 base for J; bases not matched to a gene: 2. CDR3 in amino acids: CASRGDRNTEAFF. CDR3 DNA sequence: TGTGCCAGCAGAGGGGACAGGAACACTGAAGCTTTCTTT.

The chain is built from TRBV5-4 and TRBJ2-3; 9 bases agree with TRBD2. Losses at the gene ends were 3 bases for V and 0 bases for J; bases not matched to a gene: 8. The CDR3 covers 17 residues. Germline V gene lookup returns CDR1 SGHNT and CDR2 YYREEE (reference sequence). CDR3 residues: CASSSPASGISTDTQYF. As DNA, the CDR3 is TGTGCCAGCAGCTCCCCCGCTAGCGGGATCAGCACAGATACGCAGTATTTT.

The chain links TRBV5-5 to TRBJ1-3; 7 bases map to TRBD1. Per the germline V gene, CDR1 is SGHKS and CDR2 is YYEKEE (reference sequence). CDR3 length equals 14 residues. J lost 0 bases, V lost 3 bases, and 0 bases had no gene match. CDR3 protein: CASSWDSSGNTIYF. CDR3 sequence (DNA): TGTGCCAGCAGCTGGGACAGCTCTGGAAACACCATATATTTT.

The chain recombines TRBV29-1 with TRBJ1-1; TRBD1 matches at 7 bases. The germline CDR1 and CDR2 sequences are SQVTM and ANQGSEA. The CDR3 runs to 15 residues. V shed 0 bases and J 0 bases; nucleotides not matched to a gene: 4. The CDR3 region is CSVEDLQGMNTEAFF. The CDR3 DNA reads as TGCAGCGTTGAAGATCTACAGGGGATGAACACTGAAGCTTTCTTT.

This clone has more than one count but fewer than ten. The chain employs TRBV27 and TRBJ2-7; D perhaps matches TRBD1 (6 bases). V dropped 6 bases and J dropped 6 bases, with 12 bases sitting between them. The CDR3 totals 12 residues. Germline values: CDR1 MNHEY, CDR2 SMNVEV (reference sequence). CDR3 in amino acids: CASRGTGSEQYF. In nucleotides, the CDR3 is TGTGCCAGCAGGGGAACAGGGTCCGAGCAGTACTTC.

J is TRBJ2-3 and V is TRBV5-1, with D possibly matching TRBD2 (5 bases). CDR1 and CDR2 from the germline V gene are SGHRS and YFSETQ. The CDR3 has 14 residues. V was cut by 4 bases and J by 5 bases, with 14 bases left in between. CDR3 DNA: TGCGCCAGCAGCACTTCTGCTGGAGGAGATACGCAGTATTTT. Protein sequence: CASSTSAGGDTQYF.

This clone was found a few times. The V call is TRBV19, the J call TRBJ2-1; TRBD2 matches at 10 bases. Germline V gives CDR1 LNHDA, CDR2 SQIVND (reference sequence). The CDR3 covers 15 residues. With 6 bases clipped from V and 1 base from J, the junction kept 3 bases outside the gene matches. CDR3 residues: CASSKLAGSYNEQFF. The CDR3 DNA reads as TGTGCCAGTAGCAAACTAGCGGGATCCTACAATGAGCAGTTCTTC.

This clone was observed a few times. The chain uses TRBV24-1 and TRBJ1-2; perhaps TRBD1 as D (6 bases). V shed 4 bases and J shed 4 bases, with 12 bases lying between them. Germline V gene lookup returns CDR1 KGHDR and CDR2 SFDVKD. The CDR3 sequence is 14 residues long. The chain's CDR3 is CATSDIDRSYGYTF. The CDR3 region has the DNA TGTGCCACCAGTGACATAGACAGGTCCTATGGCTACACCTTC.

This clone has just a few counts. The chain links TRBV5-1 to TRBJ2-7; 7 bases align to TRBD2. V shed 3 bases and J 6 bases; nucleotides not matched to a gene: 15. The length of the CDR3 is 16 residues. The germline V gene has CDR1 SGHRS and CDR2 YFSETQ. CDR3 in DNA: TGCGCCAGCAGCTCATCCCCGGGGAGCGGGATTAGCGAGCAGTACTTC. Protein sequence: CASSSSPGSGISEQYF.

J is TRBJ2-7 and V is TRBV5-1, with 9 bases fitting TRBD2. The CDR3 spans 14 residues. V dropped 4 bases and J dropped 0; count of bases not matched to a gene: 2. Germline lookup yields CDR1 SGHRS and CDR2 YFSETQ. The CDR3: CASSISGGSYEQYF. The CDR3 bases are TGCGCCAGCAGCATTAGCGGGGGCTCCTACGAGCAGTACTTC. Full variable domain (rest looked up from reference TRBV5-1 and TRBJ2-7): KAGVTQTPRYLIKTRGQQVTLSCSPISGHRSVSWYQQTPGQGLQFLFEYFSETQRNKGNFPGRFSGRQFSNSRSEMNVSTLELGDSALYLCASSISGGSYEQYFGPGTRLTVT.

The chain recombines TRBV3-1 (or the pseudogene TRBV3-2) with TRBJ2-2; perhaps TRBD1 as D (9 bases). There are 16 residues in the CDR3. Trimming shortened V by 4 bases and J by 6 bases, and 18 bases separated the two germline ends. Per the germline V gene, CDR1 is LGHDT and CDR2 is YNNKEL (reference sequence). In DNA, the CDR3 is TGTGCCAGCAGCCGCGGGAGGACAGGGGCTCCCGGGGAGCTGTTTTTT. Protein: CASSRGRTGAPGELFF.

Only a few counts were recorded for this clone. The DNA for the CDR3 is TGTGCCAGCTCGTGGGGGGGCCAAGAGACCCAGTACTTC. This sequence encodes CASSWGGQETQYF. V gene TRBV18 combines with J gene TRBJ2-5, with 7 bases lining up with TRBD2. The CDR3 runs to 13 residues. Germline CDR1 and CDR2: KGHSH and LQKENI. V gave up 6 bases and J gave up 1 base; unmatched junction bases: 2.